These T cell receptor beta chains were read from a single sample in a study of spatial heterogeneity in lung cancer. A single record per CDR3 protein comes from TCRdb applying MiXCR to the 5' RACE reads. Here the sample spans over 10,000 distinct CDR3 sequences, 4% to 6% being singletons. Sequenced material: lung tumor tissue, taken at surgery. The receptors here all came from a male donor with early-stage non-small cell lung cancer. The CDR3 runs from the conserved cysteine through the conserved F or W.

TRBV7-8 | CASSSRRSGRRHEQFF
TRBV7-9 | CASSLPGQGETQYF
TRBV5-1 | CASSVGQEGTDTQYF
TRBV20-1 | CSARTGNYEQYF
TRBV24-1 | CATSAPHGTGTGELFF
TRBV6-2/TRBV6-3 | CASRIKRTGTDTQYF
TRBV5-5 | CASSYWLGGTQETQYF
TRBV11-2 | CASSLALAYNEQFF
TRBV12-5 | CASGLITGTKDF
TRBV20-1 | CSARGGSTEAFF
TRBV3-1 | CASSLGRSGEQYF
TRBV7-2 | CASSINRVQPQHF
TRBV12-3/TRBV12-4 | CASNLRDRAEKLFF
TRBV13 | CASTMGQGGGYTF
TRBV7-8 | CASSEGDRSDNEQFF
TRBV6-5 | CASSLGWGEYNEQFF
TRBV3-1 | CASSQEPVPRRETQYF
TRBV12-3/TRBV12-4 | CASSLQGTYTGELFF
TRBV7-2 | CASSLGPWLTEAFF
TRBV5-1 | CASSSLETSGSPELFF
TRBV15 | CATSSPSGANQPQHF
TRBV3-1 | CASSQAGATNEKLFF
TRBV11-2 | CASSLGPSGGAQFF
TRBV27 | CASRPNGAKNIQYF
TRBV6-6 | CASSYSGGYSNQPQHF
TRBV11-2 | CASSLQHSPNEKLFF
TRBV18 | CASSPATVNYGYTF
TRBV7-3 | CASSLSGQGGYQPQHF
TRBV12-3/TRBV12-4 | CASSGGLQQETQYF
TRBV10-3 | CAISVPQRGAGDTQYF
TRBV30 | CAWSPARGEAFF
TRBV5-4 | CASSSTSAGGAQYF
TRBV7-8 | CASSQGASGGLTDTQYF
TRBV20-1 | CSANRGGQNTEAFF
TRBV30 | CAWSVGAGELFF
TRBV18 | CASSPPSRIRNTEAFF
TRBV20-1 | CSATHMTDNEQFF
TRBV7-9 | CASSTNMADTEAFF
TRBV7-2 | CASSLEAGSSYEQYF